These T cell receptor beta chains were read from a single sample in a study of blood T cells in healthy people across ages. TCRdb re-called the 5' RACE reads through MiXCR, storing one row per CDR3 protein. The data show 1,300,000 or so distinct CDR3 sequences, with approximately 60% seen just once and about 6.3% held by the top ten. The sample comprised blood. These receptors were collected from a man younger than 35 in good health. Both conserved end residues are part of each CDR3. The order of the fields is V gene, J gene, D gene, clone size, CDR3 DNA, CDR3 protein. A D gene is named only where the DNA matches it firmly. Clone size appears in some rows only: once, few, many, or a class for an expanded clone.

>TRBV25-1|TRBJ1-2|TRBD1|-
TGTGCCAGCAGTCGGACAGGGGGCGCGACTAACTATGGCTACACCTTC
CASSRTGGATNYGYTF
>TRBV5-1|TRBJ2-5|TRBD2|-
TGCGCCAGCAGCCGCCGACTAGCAGCCGAGACCCAGTACTTC
CASSRRLAAETQYF
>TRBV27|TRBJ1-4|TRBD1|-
TGTGCCAGCAGTCCCGCTTACAGGGGTTGGGAGGAAAAACTGTTTTTT
CASSPAYRGWEEKLFF
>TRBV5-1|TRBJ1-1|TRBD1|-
TGCGCCAGCAGCCCCCGGGACAGGGCATATCTTGAGACTGAAGCTTTCTTT
CASSPRDRAYLETEAFF
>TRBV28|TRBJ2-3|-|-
TGTGCCAGCAGTTTCCGCTTAGAGTACCAGTTTAGAGATACGCAGTATTTT
CASSFRLEYQFRDTQYF
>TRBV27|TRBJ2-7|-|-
TGTGCCAGCAGTTTACACGGACCTGGGAACGAGCAGTACTTC
CASSLHGPGNEQYF
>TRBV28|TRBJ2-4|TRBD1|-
TGTGCCAGCACCCCAAGGGGGACAGGGGCCCCCCAAGCCAAAAACATTCAGTACTTC
CASTPRGTGAPQAKNIQYF
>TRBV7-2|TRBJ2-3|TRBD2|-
TGTGCCAGCAGCCCGACTAGCGGGGAAACAGATACGCAGTATTTT
CASSPTSGETDTQYF
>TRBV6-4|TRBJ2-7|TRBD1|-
TGTGCCAGCAGTGGGACAGGGTCTCGTTTCTACGAGCAGTACTTC
CASSGTGSRFYEQYF
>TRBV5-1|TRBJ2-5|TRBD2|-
TGCGCCAGCAGCTTGGCACTAGCGGGGGGAAGAGAGACCCAGTACTTC
CASSLALAGGRETQYF
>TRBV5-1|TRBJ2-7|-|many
TGCGCCAGCAGCTTGGGGGACGGGGCCTACGAGCAGTACTTC
CASSLGDGAYEQYF
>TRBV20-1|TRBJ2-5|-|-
TGCAGGACCCTGGGGCGCAACAATGAGCAGTACTTC
CRTLGRNNEQYF
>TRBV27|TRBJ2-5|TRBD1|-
TGTGCCAGCAGTTGGGGACAGGGGGAGACCCAGTACTTC
CASSWGQGETQYF
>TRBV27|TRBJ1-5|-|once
TGTGCCAGCAGACCAGACACTTATCAGCCCCAGCATTTT
CASRPDTYQPQHF
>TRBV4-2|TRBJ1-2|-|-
TGTGCCAGCAGCCACATAGACAGGAAACCGACTAACTATGGCTACACCTTC
CASSHIDRKPTNYGYTF
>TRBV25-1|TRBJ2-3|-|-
TGTGCCAGCAGTCCCCCTTGGGGGGATACGCAGTATTTT
CASSPPWGDTQYF
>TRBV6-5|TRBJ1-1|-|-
TGTGCCAGCAGTTACCCCACAGGGAAGAACACTGAAGCTTTCTTT
CASSYPTGKNTEAFF
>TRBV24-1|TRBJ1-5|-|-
TGTGCCACCAGTGTTACAGGCGTCGATCAGCCCCAGCATTTT
CATSVTGVDQPQHF
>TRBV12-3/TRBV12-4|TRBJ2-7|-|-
TGTGCCAGCAGTCCACAGGGTTTCAATGAGCAGTACTTC
CASSPQGFNEQYF
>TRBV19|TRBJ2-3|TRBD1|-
TGTGCCACCGACAGGGGGGGGGATACGCAGTATTTT
CATDRGGDTQYF
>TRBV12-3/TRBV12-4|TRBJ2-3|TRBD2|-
TGTGCCAGCAGTCTCCGGACTAGCGGGAGTTCTAGCACAGATACGCAGTATTTT
CASSLRTSGSSSTDTQYF
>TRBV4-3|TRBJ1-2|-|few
TGCGCCAGCAGCCAAGGATCCCAACTCGGATTCTATGGCTACACCTTC
CASSQGSQLGFYGYTF
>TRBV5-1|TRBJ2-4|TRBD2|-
TGCGCCAGCAGCTTGGCCGGACTAGCGGGAGTCAAAAACATTCAGTACTTC
CASSLAGLAGVKNIQYF